This TCR beta chain was sequenced in a study of shared clonotypes between healthy human individuals. Study as a whole: Three plates each covered CD4 naive and memory; CD8 naive two, CD8 memory one. Study-level points and caveats: Larger richness was generally estimated for naive than memory subsets.

The junction had 20 bases not matched to a gene; V was cut back by 1 base and J by 8 bases. The CDR3 covers 21 residues. Per germline, CDR1 SGDLS and CDR2 YYNGEE. Assay execution proceeded at the deep level. Generated by immunoSEQ multiplex PCR, the TCRdb table keeps only in-frame clones and is missing some. Of 2 million to 2.5 million clones listed, 85% to 95% are singletons. Remarks on this clone: Its target is not known.

This chain uses TRBV9 with TRBJ2-1, with TRBD2 matching over 14 bases. Sequencing was done on a sample of naive CD4+ T cells from PBMCs. Stated subset: CD45RA+ positively selected. The sequence came from a man younger than 35 in good health. Some clones in this sample may be carry-over from other donors' samples. CDR3 sequence reads: CASSVRSRGLAGALSQDEQFF. For the CDR3, the DNA is TGTGCCAGCAGCGTACGATCGCGGGGACTAGCGGGAGCTCTTAGTCAGGATGAGCAGTTCTTC.